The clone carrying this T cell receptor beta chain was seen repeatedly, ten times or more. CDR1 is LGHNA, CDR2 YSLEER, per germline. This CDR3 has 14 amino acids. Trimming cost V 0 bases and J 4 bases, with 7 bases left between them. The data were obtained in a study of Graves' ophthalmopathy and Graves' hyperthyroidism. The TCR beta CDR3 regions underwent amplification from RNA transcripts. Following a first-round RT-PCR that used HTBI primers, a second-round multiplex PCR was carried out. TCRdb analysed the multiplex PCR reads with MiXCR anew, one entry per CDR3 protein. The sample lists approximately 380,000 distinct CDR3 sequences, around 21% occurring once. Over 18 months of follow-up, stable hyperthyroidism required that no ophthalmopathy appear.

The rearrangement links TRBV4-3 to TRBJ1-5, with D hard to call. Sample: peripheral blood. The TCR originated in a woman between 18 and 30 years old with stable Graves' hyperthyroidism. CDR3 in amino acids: CASSQEPRNQPQHF. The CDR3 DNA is TGCGCCAGCAGCCAAGAGCCCAGAAATCAGCCCCAGCATTTT.